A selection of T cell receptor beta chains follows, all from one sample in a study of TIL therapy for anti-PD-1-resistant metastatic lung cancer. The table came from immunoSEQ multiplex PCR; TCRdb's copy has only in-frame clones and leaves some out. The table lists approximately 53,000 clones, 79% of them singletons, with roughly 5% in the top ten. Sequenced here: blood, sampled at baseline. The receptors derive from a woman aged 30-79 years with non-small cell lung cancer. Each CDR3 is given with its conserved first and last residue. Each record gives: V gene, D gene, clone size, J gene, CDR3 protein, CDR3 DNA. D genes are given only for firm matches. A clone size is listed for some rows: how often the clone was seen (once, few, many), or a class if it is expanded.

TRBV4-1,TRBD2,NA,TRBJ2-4,CASSQVGAGGPGSIQYF,TGCGCCAGCAGCCAAGTGGGAGCGGGAGGGCCGGGTAGCATTCAGTACTTC
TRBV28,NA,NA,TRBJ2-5,CASSLSWGAKTQYF,TGTGCCAGCAGTTTAAGCTGGGGGGCGAAGACCCAGTACTTC
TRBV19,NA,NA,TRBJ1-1,CASSIGQTVGTEAFF,TGTGCCAGTAGTATAGGACAGACTGTTGGGACTGAAGCTTTCTTT
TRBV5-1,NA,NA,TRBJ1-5,CASSLSGDSNQPQHF,TGCGCCAGCAGCTTGAGCGGAGATAGCAATCAGCCCCAGCATTTT
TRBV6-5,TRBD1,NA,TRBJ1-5,CASSYSRGRGQPQHF,TGTGCCAGCAGTTACTCAAGGGGGCGCGGTCAGCCCCAGCATTTT
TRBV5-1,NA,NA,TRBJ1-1,CASSLVGQNTEAFF,TGCGCCAGCAGCTTGGTAGGACAGAACACTGAAGCTTTCTTT
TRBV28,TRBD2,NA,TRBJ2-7,CASIRPGTSFYEQYF,TGTGCCAGCATCCGTCCGGGGACTAGCTTCTACGAGCAGTACTTC
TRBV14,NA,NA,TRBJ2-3,CASSQENTDTQYF,TGTGCCAGCAGCCAAGAAAACACAGATACGCAGTATTTT
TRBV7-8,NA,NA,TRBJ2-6,CASSVLGASGANVLTF,TGTGCCAGCAGCGTGCTTGGGGCCTCTGGGGCCAACGTCCTGACTTTC
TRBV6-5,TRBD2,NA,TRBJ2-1,CASSYLSSGNHEQFF,TGTGCCAGCAGTTACTTGTCTAGCGGGAATCATGAGCAGTTCTTC
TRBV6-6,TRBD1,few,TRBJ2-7,CASRTGQGIYEQYF,TGTGCCAGCAGAACCGGACAGGGGATATACGAGCAGTACTTC
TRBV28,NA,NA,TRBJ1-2,CASSLPQGSGYGYTF,TGTGCCAGCAGTTTACCCCAGGGGTCCGGCTATGGCTACACCTTC
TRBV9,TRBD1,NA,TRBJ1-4,CASSVSTGQGWNEKLFF,TGTGCCAGCAGCGTCTCGACAGGGCAGGGCTGGAATGAAAAACTGTTTTTT
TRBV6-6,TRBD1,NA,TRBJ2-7,CASRPGQGEQYF,TGTGCCAGCAGACCTGGACAGGGCGAGCAGTACTTC